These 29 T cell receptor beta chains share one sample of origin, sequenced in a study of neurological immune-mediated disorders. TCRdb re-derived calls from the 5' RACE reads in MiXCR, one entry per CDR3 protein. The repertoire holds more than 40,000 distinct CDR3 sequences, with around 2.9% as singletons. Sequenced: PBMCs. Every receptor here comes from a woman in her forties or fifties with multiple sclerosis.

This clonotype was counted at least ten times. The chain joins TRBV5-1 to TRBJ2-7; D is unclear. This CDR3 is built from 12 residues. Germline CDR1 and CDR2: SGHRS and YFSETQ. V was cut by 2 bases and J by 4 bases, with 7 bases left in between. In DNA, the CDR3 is TGCGCCAGCAGCTTCGAAATTTACGAGCAGTACTTC. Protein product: CASSFEIYEQYF. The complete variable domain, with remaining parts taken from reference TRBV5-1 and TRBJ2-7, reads KAGVTQTPRYLIKTRGQQVTLSCSPISGHRSVSWYQQTPGQGLQFLFEYFSETQRNKGNFPGRFSGRQFSNSRSEMNVSTLELGDSALYLCASSFEIYEQYFGPGTRLTVT.

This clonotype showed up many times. DNA of the CDR3: TGTGCCAGCAGCAGTACAGGGGGCCTTGAAGCTTTCTTT. Protein product: CASSSTGGLEAFF. This chain links TRBV7-9 with TRBJ1-1; 9 bases line up with TRBD1. In germline, CDR1 is SEHNR, CDR2 FQNEAQ (reference sequence). The length of the CDR3 is 13 residues. After removal of 5 bases from V and 7 bases from J, the junction contained 5 bases not matched to a gene.

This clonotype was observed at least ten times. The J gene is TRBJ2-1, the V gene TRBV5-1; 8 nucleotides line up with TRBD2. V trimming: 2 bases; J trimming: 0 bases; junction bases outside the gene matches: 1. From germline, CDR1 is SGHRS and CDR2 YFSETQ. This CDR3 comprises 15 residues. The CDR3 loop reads CASSFTSGSYNEQFF. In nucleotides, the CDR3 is TGCGCCAGCAGCTTCACTAGCGGCTCCTACAATGAGCAGTTCTTC.

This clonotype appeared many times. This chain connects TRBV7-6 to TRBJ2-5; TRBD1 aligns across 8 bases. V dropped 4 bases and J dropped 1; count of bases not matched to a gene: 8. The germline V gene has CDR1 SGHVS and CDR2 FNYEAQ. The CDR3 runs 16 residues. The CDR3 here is CASSSERQGLQETQYF. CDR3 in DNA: TGTGCCAGCAGCTCTGAACGACAGGGGCTCCAAGAGACCCAGTACTTC.

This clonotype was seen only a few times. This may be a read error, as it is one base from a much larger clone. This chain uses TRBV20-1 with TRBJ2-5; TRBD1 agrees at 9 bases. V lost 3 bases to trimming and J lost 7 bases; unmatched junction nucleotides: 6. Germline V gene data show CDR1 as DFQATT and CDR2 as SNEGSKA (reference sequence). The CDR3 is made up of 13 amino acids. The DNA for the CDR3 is TGCAGTGCTAGGAACAGGGGGCGAGTGACCCAGTACTTC. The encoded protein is CSARNRGRVTQYF.

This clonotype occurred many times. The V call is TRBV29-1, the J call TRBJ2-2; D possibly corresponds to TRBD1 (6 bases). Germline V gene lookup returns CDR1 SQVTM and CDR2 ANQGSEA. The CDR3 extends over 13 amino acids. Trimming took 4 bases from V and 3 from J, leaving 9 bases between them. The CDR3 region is CSVGQAYTGELFF. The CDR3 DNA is TGCAGCGTTGGACAGGCCTACACCGGGGAGCTGTTTTTT.

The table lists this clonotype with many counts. CDR3 region: CSARTGINSPLHF. CDR3 nucleotides: TGCAGTGCTAGAACAGGGATTAATTCACCCCTCCACTTT. V and J are TRBV20-1 and TRBJ1-6; D might be TRBD1 (6 bases). The CDR3 is 13 amino acids. Germline V gene sequence: CDR1 DFQATT, CDR2 SNEGSKA (reference sequence). The ends were cut back, 2 bases at V and 6 bases at J, with 8 bases in the middle.

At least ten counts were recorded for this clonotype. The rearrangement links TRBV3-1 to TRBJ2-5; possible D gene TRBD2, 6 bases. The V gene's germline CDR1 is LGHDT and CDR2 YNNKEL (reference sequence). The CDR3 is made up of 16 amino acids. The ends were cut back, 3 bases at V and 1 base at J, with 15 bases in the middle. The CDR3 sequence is CASSQGKRTIQETQYF. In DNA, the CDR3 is TGTGCCAGCAGCCAGGGTAAAAGGACTATCCAAGAGACCCAGTACTTC.

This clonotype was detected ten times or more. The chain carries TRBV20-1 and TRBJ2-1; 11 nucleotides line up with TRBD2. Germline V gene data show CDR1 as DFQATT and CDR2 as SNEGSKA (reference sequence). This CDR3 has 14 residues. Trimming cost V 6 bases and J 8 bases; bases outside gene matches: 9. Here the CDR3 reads CSANSGRVRDEQFF. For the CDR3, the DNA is TGCAGTGCGAATAGCGGGAGGGTCAGGGATGAGCAGTTCTTC.

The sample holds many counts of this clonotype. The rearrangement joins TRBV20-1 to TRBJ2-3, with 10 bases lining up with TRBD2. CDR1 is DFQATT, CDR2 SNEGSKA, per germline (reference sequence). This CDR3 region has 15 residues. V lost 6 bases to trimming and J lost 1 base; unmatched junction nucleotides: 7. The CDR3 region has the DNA TGCAGTGCGGGGGCCGGGACTAGCGGCACAGATACGCAGTATTTT. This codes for CSAGAGTSGTDTQYF.

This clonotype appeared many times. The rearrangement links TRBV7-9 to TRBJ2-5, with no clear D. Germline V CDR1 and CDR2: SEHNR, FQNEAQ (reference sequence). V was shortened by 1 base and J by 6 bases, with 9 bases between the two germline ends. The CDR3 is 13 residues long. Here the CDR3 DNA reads TGTGCCAGCAGCTTAGGGGTATTACAGACCCAGTACTTC. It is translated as CASSLGVLQTQYF.

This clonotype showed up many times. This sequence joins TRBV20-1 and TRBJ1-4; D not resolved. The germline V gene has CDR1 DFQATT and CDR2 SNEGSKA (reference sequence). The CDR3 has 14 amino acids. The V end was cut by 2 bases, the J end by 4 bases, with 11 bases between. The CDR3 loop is CSARPGQLNEKLFF. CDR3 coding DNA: TGCAGTGCTAGACCGGGCCAGCTTAATGAAAAACTGTTTTTT.

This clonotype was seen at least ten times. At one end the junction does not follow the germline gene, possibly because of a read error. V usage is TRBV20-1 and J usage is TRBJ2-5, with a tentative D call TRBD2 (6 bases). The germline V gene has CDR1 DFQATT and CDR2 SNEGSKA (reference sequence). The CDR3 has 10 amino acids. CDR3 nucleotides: TGCAGGGCTAGCGCAGAGACCCAGTACTTC. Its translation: CRASAETQYF.

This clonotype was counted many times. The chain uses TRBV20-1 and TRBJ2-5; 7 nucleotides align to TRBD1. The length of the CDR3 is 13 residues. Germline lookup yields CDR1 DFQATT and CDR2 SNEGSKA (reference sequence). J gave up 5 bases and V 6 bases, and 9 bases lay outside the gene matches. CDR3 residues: CSASRGSRETQYF. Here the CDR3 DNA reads TGCAGTGCCAGCAGGGGGTCCAGGGAGACCCAGTACTTC.

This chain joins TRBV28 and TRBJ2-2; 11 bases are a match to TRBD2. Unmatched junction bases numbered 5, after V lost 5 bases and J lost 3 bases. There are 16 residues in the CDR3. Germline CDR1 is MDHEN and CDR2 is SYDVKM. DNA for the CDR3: TGTGCCAGCAGTGTACTAGCGGGAGCGGACACCGGGGAGCTGTTTTTT. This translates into CASSVLAGADTGELFF.

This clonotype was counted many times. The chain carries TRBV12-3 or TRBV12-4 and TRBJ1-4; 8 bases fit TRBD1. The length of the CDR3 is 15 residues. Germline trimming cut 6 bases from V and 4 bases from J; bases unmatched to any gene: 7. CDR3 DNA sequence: TGTGCCAGCAGCCTCTACAGGGGGTTTAATGAAAAACTGTTTTTT. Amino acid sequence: CASSLYRGFNEKLFF.

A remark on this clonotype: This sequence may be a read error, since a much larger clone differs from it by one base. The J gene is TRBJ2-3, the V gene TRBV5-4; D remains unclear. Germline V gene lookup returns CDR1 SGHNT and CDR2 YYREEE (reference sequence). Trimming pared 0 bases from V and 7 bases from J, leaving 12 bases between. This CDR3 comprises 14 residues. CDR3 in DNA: TGTGCCAGCAGCTTGGCACCCAATGCATATACGCAGTATTTT. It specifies CASSLAPNAYTQYF.

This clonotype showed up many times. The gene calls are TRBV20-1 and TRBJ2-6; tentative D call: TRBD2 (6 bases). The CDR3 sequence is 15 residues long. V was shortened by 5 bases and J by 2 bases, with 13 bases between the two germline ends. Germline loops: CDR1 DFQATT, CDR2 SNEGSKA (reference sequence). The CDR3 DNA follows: TGCAGTGCTCCTGAAGGGAGGCCTGGGGCCAACGTCCTGACTTTC. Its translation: CSAPEGRPGANVLTF.

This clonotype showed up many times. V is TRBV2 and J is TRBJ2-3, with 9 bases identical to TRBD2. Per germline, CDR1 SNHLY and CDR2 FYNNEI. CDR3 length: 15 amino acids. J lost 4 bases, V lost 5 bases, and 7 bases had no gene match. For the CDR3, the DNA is TGTGCCAGCAGTAGGGCGGGAGGGCCGTCAGATACGCAGTATTTT. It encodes CASSRAGGPSDTQYF. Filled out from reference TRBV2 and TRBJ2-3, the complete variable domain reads EPEVTQTPSHQVTQMGQEVILRCVPISNHLYFYWYRQILGQKVEFLVSFYNNEISEKSEIFDDQFSVERPDGSNFTLKIRSTKLEDSAMYFCASSRAGGPSDTQYFGPGTRLTVL.

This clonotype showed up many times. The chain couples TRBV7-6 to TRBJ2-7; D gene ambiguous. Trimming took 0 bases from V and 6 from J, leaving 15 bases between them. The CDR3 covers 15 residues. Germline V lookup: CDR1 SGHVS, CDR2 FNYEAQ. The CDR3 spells CASSLAHSPPVEQYV. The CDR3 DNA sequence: TGTGCCAGCAGCTTAGCCCACTCTCCTCCCGTCGAGCAGTACGTC.

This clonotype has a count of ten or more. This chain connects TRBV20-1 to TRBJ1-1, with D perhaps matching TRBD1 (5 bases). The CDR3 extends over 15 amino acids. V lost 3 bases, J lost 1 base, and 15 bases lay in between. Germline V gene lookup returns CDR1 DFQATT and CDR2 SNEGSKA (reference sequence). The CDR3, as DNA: TGCAGTGCTAGTATAACAGGCCTCGGGAACACTGAAGCTTTCTTT. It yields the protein CSASITGLGNTEAFF.

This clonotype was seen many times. CDR3 in DNA: TGCGCCAGCAGGGGCAGCTCAAACTTAGGCCCTAGGGTGAACACTGAAGCTTTCTTT. This gives the protein CASRGSSNLGPRVNTEAFF. V usage is TRBV5-1 and J usage is TRBJ1-1; D is ambiguous. Deletions cut 5 bases from V and 0 bases from J, with 26 bases between. Germline values: CDR1 SGHRS, CDR2 YFSETQ. CDR3 size: 19 residues.

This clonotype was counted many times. The CDR3 DNA follows: TGCGCCAGCAGCTTGAGTAGGGCAGGACGGCAGTTCTTC. Translation gives CASSLSRAGRQFF. The chain employs TRBV5-1 and TRBJ2-1; D is unclear. The germline V gene has CDR1 SGHRS and CDR2 YFSETQ. Trimming left V 1 base short and J 12 bases short, with 14 bases between. The CDR3 spans 13 residues.

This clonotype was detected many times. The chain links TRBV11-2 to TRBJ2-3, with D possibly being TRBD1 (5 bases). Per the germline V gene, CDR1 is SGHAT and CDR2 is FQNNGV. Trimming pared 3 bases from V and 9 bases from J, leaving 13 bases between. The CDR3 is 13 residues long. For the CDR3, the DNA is TGTGCCAGCAGCTTCCTGCAAGCAGGGACGCAGTATTTT. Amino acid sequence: CASSFLQAGTQYF.

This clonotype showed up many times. CDR3 in DNA: TGTGCCAGCAGCCCAAGGACAGGGGACAATGAAAAACTGTTTTTT. Its protein is CASSPRTGDNEKLFF. The V and J genes are TRBV7-2 and TRBJ1-4, with TRBD1 identical over 9 bases. The ends lost 5 bases at V and 5 bases at J; junction bases unmatched: 6. CDR1 and CDR2 from the germline V gene are SGHTA and FQGNSA. The CDR3 length is 15 residues.

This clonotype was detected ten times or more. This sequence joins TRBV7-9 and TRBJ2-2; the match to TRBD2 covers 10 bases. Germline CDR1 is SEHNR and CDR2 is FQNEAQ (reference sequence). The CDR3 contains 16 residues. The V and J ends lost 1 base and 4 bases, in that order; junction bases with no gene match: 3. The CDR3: CASSLVPSGSTGELFF. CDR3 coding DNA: TGTGCCAGCAGCTTAGTCCCTAGCGGGAGCACCGGGGAGCTGTTTTTT. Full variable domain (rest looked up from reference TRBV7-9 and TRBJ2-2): DTGVSQNPRHKITKRGQNVTFRCDPISEHNRLYWYRQTLGQGPEFLTYFQNEAQLEKSRLLSDRFSAERPKGSFSTLEIQRTEQGDSAMYLCASSLVPSGSTGELFFGEGSRLTVL.

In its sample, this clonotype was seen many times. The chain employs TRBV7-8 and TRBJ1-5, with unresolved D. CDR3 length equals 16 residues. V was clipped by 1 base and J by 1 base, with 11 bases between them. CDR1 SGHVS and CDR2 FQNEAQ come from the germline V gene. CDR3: CASSLGFATSNQPQHF. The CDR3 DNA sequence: TGTGCCAGCAGCTTAGGCTTCGCTACCAGCAATCAGCCCCAGCATTTT.

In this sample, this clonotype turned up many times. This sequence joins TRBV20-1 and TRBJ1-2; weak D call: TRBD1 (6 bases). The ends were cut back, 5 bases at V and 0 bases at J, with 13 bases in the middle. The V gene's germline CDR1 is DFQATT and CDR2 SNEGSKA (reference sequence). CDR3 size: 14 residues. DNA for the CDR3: TGCAGTGCTGCCCGGGACATTGCTAACTATGGCTACACCTTC. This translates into CSAARDIANYGYTF.

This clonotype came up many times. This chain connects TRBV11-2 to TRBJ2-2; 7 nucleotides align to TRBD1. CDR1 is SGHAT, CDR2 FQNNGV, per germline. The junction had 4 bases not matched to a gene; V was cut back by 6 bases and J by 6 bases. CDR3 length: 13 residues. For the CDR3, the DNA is TGTGCCAGCAGGCAACAGGGGCCCGGGGAGCTGTTTTTT. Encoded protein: CASRQQGPGELFF.